The sequence of this T cell receptor (beta chain) was determined in a study of CD8 T cells in Susac syndrome. The germline V gene encodes CDR1 GTSNPN and CDR2 SVGIG (reference sequence). This CDR3 is 14 amino acids long. With 3 bases removed from V and 2 bases from J, the gap between germline ends came to 14 bases. Random hexamers were used to reverse transcribe 0.5 to 1 ug of RNA. One entry per CDR3 protein results from TCRdb running MiXCR on the immunoSEQ multiplex PCR reads. The sample holds 150,000 to 160,000 distinct CDR3 sequences; about 94% are singletons and the top ten take around 0.21%. Sequencing of TCR beta was performed on blood CD8+ T cells and on blood CD4+ T cells. TEMRA cells were FACS-enriched, with CD8+ and CD4+ T cells isolated negatively.

The material sequenced was CD8+ T cells from PBMCs. This chain joins TRBV30 and TRBJ2-7; TRBD2 is a possible D gene (7 bases). This receptor was identified in a human donor with multiple sclerosis. The CDR3 is CAWRPPGGPYEQYF. The CDR3 DNA reads TGTGCCTGGAGGCCCCCCGGGGGGCCCTACGAGCAGTACTTC. Complete variable domain (other parts from reference TRBV30 and TRBJ2-7): SQTIHQWPATLVQPVGSPLSLECTVEGTSNPNLYWYRQAAGRGLQLLFYSVGIGQISSEVPQNLSASRPQDRQFILSSKKLLLSDSGFYLCAWRPPGGPYEQYFGPGTRLTVT.